This T cell receptor beta chain was identified during a study of T cell responses to AZD1222 COVID-19 vaccine. Notes on this clone: Antigen unknown.

TCRdb's table, derived via immunoSEQ multiplex PCR, lists solely in-frame clones and lacks some. The sample consists of roughly 150,000 clones, roughly 88% of them appearing once. This CDR3 is 13 amino acids long. CDR1 and CDR2 from the germline V gene are SGHRS and YFSETQ. Trimming pared 2 bases from V and 9 bases from J, leaving 12 bases between. Whole-study results and caveats: Among spike-specific TCRs, nearly half reportedly target unmutated variant regions.

The source was peripheral blood, collected 28 days after the second AZD1222 dose. V is TRBV5-1 and J is TRBJ2-1; perhaps TRBD2 as D (6 bases). This TCR came from an adult who received the AZD1222 COVID-19 vaccine. The CDR3 here is CASSFVGGVEQFF. The CDR3 bases are TGCGCCAGCAGCTTTGTGGGGGGTGTTGAGCAGTTCTTC. The full variable domain, with the rest looked up from reference TRBV5-1 and TRBJ2-1, is KAGVTQTPRYLIKTRGQQVTLSCSPISGHRSVSWYQQTPGQGLQFLFEYFSETQRNKGNFPGRFSGRQFSNSRSEMNVSTLELGDSALYLCASSFVGGVEQFFGPGTRLTVL.